The 17 T cell receptor beta chains below come from one sample, sequenced in a study of response to subunit inactivated influenza vaccine. Each CDR3 protein is one row after TCRdb ran MiXCR on the RT-PCR reads. The repertoire holds about 570,000 distinct CDR3 sequences, with approximately 10% as singletons. The sample was also reused in another study, on T cells expressing NK-cell markers. That source notes: In generating TCR beta cDNA, 5'RACE template switching with UMIs was used.

This sample comprised PBMCs from blood, obtained on the day of vaccination. These receptors were obtained from a man aged 45-65 years who received an inactivated influenza vaccine.

This rearrangement joins TRBV2 to TRBJ2-7, with TRBD1 matching over 9 bases. Trimming cost V 5 bases and J 1 base; bases outside gene matches: 6. CDR3 length: 15 amino acids. Per the germline V gene, CDR1 is SNHLY and CDR2 is FYNNEI. Here the CDR3 reads CASSTWDRESYEQYF. CDR3 DNA sequence: TGTGCCAGCAGTACATGGGACAGGGAGTCCTACGAGCAGTACTTC.

The chain couples TRBV20-1 to TRBJ1-5; no firm D call. The CDR3 length is 14 residues. CDR1 is DFQATT, CDR2 SNEGSKA, per germline (reference sequence). The V and J ends lost 3 bases and 2 bases respectively, with 11 bases between them. This CDR3 is CSASPGTRNQPQHF. CDR3 bases: TGCAGTGCTAGTCCCGGTACGCGCAATCAGCCCCAGCATTTT.

The table lists this clonotype with many counts. The chain has TRBV9 and TRBJ2-1; the match to TRBD1 covers 10 bases. V lost 0 bases to trimming and J lost 1 base; unmatched junction nucleotides: 4. Per the germline V gene, CDR1 is SGDLS and CDR2 is YYNGEE. The CDR3 consists of 17 residues. The CDR3 region has the DNA TGTGCCAGCAGCGTAGCACCGGGACAGGGGTCCTACAATGAGCAGTTCTTC. Protein sequence: CASSVAPGQGSYNEQFF.

This clonotype has a handful of counts. J is TRBJ2-2 and V is TRBV2, with D perhaps matching TRBD1 (5 bases). V was clipped by 11 bases and J by 0 bases, with 10 bases between them. The length of the CDR3 is 13 residues. Germline-derived CDR1 and CDR2 are SNHLY and FYNNEI. CDR3 amino acids: CAPRQTNTGELFF. The CDR3 bases are TGTGCCCCCCGACAGACGAACACCGGGGAGCTGTTTTTT.

This clonotype was observed a few times. The gene calls are TRBV20-1 and TRBJ1-4, with D perhaps TRBD1 (5 bases). V dropped 1 base and J dropped 4 bases, with 10 bases sitting between them. There are 14 residues in the CDR3. The V gene's germline CDR1 is DFQATT and CDR2 SNEGSKA (reference sequence). CDR3 residues: CSARGGQGNEKLFF. The CDR3 DNA sequence: TGCAGTGCTAGAGGAGGGCAGGGTAATGAAAAACTGTTTTTT.

The chain has TRBV27 and TRBJ2-7; D remains unclear. Trimming removed 5 bases at V and 1 base at J, with 18 bases between. The CDR3 contains 16 residues. Germline V gene sequence: CDR1 MNHEY, CDR2 SMNVEV (reference sequence). Here the CDR3 DNA reads TGTGCCAGCAGTCCGCGAAGGACGGTTGTGTCCTACGAGCAGTACTTC. Translated, it gives CASSPRRTVVSYEQYF.

There are many counts of this clonotype. The chain combines TRBV5-1 with TRBJ2-2; 9 bases fit TRBD2. V dropped 4 bases and J dropped 2; count of bases not matched to a gene: 3. CDR3 length equals 15 residues. Germline CDR1 SGHRS, CDR2 YFSETQ. In DNA form, the CDR3 reads TGCGCCAGCAGCGCCGGGACTAGCAACACCGGGGAGCTGTTTTTT. The encoded protein is CASSAGTSNTGELFF.

This clonotype was counted a few times. The V gene is TRBV27, the J gene TRBJ1-5; the match to TRBD1 covers 8 bases. Germline CDR1 and CDR2: MNHEY and SMNVEV (reference sequence). The CDR3 length is 14 residues. V shed 5 bases and J 6 bases; nucleotides not matched to a gene: 6. CDR3 DNA: TGTGCCAGCAGTAAACGGACAGGGAGTCAGCCCCAGCATTTT. Its translation is CASSKRTGSQPQHF.

The chain employs TRBV6-4 and TRBJ1-1; 10 positions agree with TRBD1. Germline lookup yields CDR1 MRHNA and CDR2 SNTAGT. The CDR3 length is 12 residues. The V gene end was trimmed by 5 bases and the J gene end by 11 bases; junction bases not matched to a gene: 5. CDR3 nucleotide sequence: TGTGCCAGCAGTATGACAGGGGGCGAGGCTTTCTTT. Translated: CASSMTGGEAFF.

There are many counts of this clonotype. V gene TRBV18 combines with J gene TRBJ2-7; 7 bases agree with TRBD1. Per the germline V gene, CDR1 is KGHSH and CDR2 is LQKENI. With 5 bases clipped from V and 4 bases from J, the junction kept 11 bases outside the gene matches. The CDR3 has 15 residues. CDR3 sequence (DNA): TGTGCCAGCTCAGCCGGGACAGAAGTCTTATACGAGCAGTACTTC. It encodes CASSAGTEVLYEQYF.

The rearrangement uses TRBV20-1 and TRBJ2-7; no clear D. Germline CDR1 and CDR2: DFQATT and SNEGSKA (reference sequence). The CDR3 contains 12 residues. V lost 3 bases and J lost 7, with 13 bases in between. CDR3 in amino acids: CSASTAAREQYF. For the CDR3, the DNA is TGCAGTGCTAGCACCGCAGCGCGTGAGCAGTACTTC.

The rearrangement joins TRBV4-3 to TRBJ1-6; 7 bases are shared with TRBD1. V lost 5 bases and J lost 8; bases outside the gene matches: 6. Germline V CDR1 and CDR2: LGHNA, YSLEER. CDR3 length: 14 residues. CDR3 in amino acids: CASSITGADSPLHF. The CDR3 coding sequence is TGCGCCAGCAGCATTACAGGGGCGGATTCACCCCTCCACTTT.

Only a few counts were recorded for this clonotype. V is TRBV20-1 and J is TRBJ1-5, with D possibly matching TRBD1 (5 bases). Germline assignment: CDR1 DFQATT and CDR2 SNEGSKA (reference sequence). The V gene lost 5 bases and the J gene lost 7 bases, with 12 bases spanning the gap. The CDR3 consists of 12 residues. This CDR3 is CSAEKPGQPQHF. CDR3 nucleotide sequence: TGCAGTGCTGAGAAACCAGGGCAGCCCCAGCATTTT.

CDR3 protein: CASSFSTGQGAETQYF. The CDR3 region has the DNA TGTGCCAGCAGCTTTTCTACAGGACAGGGGGCTGAGACCCAGTACTTC. The J gene is TRBJ2-5, the V gene TRBV7-8, with TRBD1 identical over 11 bases. The germline CDR1 and CDR2 sequences are SGHVS and FQNEAQ. The CDR3 contains 16 residues. V lost 3 bases to trimming and J lost 5 bases; unmatched junction nucleotides: 8.

The rearrangement joins TRBV7-9 to TRBJ2-7, with D perhaps assigned TRBD1 or TRBD2 (5 bases each). With 11 bases removed from V and 6 bases from J, the gap between germline ends came to 14 bases. The CDR3 has 11 residues. The germline V gene encodes CDR1 SEHNR and CDR2 FQNEAQ (reference sequence). CDR3 nucleotides: TGTGCCGGCCTCAAGAGGGGCGAGCAGTACTTC. Translating gives CAGLKRGEQYF.

This chain links TRBV11-1 with TRBJ2-1; 9 bases agree with TRBD2. CDR1 and CDR2 from the germline V gene are SGHAT and FQDESV (reference sequence). V shed 0 bases, J shed 3 bases, and the junction held 9 bases outside the gene matches. The CDR3 runs 18 residues. CDR3: CASSLAEKGTSRYNEQFF. In DNA, the CDR3 is TGTGCCAGCAGCTTAGCGGAAAAGGGGACTAGCCGCTACAATGAGCAGTTCTTC.

The V call is TRBV7-6, the J call TRBJ2-5; either TRBD1 or TRBD2 may fit D (5 bases each). The CDR3 is made up of 17 amino acids. The V end was cut by 6 bases, the J end by 2 bases, with 22 bases between. Germline-derived CDR1 and CDR2 are SGHVS and FNYEAQ. CDR3 sequence: CASRRSGAGALQETQYF. The CDR3 DNA is TGTGCCAGCAGGCGTTCCGGGGCTGGGGCCCTACAAGAGACCCAGTACTTC.